The T cell receptor (beta chain) under discussion was sequenced for a study of blood T cell repertoires in COVID-19. This table comes from immunoSEQ multiplex PCR, and its TCRdb copy is limited to in-frame clones, with some not included. This sample has hundreds of thousands of clones, with about nine tenths found just once. The CDR3 covers 11 residues. V was clipped by 7 bases and J by 7 bases, with 14 bases between them. Germline values: CDR1 SQVTM, CDR2 ANQGSEA. The sample consisted of peripheral blood. This TCR came from a woman between 45 and 65 years old with acute or convalescent COVID-19. The chain has TRBV29-1 and TRBJ2-7, with a weak D call TRBD1 (6 bases). CDR3 DNA: TGCAGCGCAAAAAGGGGGATGGAGCAGTACTTC. This codes for CSAKRGMEQYF.